A selection of T cell receptor beta chains follows, all from one sample in a study of T cell changes during pregnancy in multiple sclerosis. Sequenced by immunoSEQ multiplex PCR; TCRdb stores in-frame clones only, minus some. The repertoire holds some 30,000 clones, with roughly nine tenths as singletons. The input for sequencing was CD8+ T cells from peripheral blood mononuclear cells, taken in the second trimester of pregnancy. The receptors originated from a female donor in good health, enrolled as a control in a pregnancy study. The CDR3 runs from the conserved cysteine through the conserved F or W. D genes are given only for firm matches. Rows may omit the clone size; those that give it use once, few, many or a size class.

len | d_gene | j_gene | v_gene | abundance | CDR3aa | CDR3nt
14 | - | TRBJ1-2 | TRBV6-5 | - | CASSYGGADYGYTF | TGTGCCAGCAGTTATGGGGGGGCGGACTATGGCTACACCTTC
14 | - | TRBJ1-1 | TRBV18 | - | CASSPPWEGQGAFF | TGTGCCAGCTCACCACCGTGGGAGGGGCAGGGAGCTTTCTTT
15 | - | TRBJ1-1 | TRBV4-3 | once | CASSQDRVGGTEAFF | TGCGCCAGCAGCCAAGATAGGGTGGGGGGCACTGAAGCTTTCTTT
15 | - | TRBJ2-5 | TRBV4-3 | - | CASSPPQGRTETQYF | TGCGCCAGCAGCCCCCCCCAGGGGCGAACGGAGACCCAGTACTTC
18 | - | TRBJ2-1 | TRBV7-6 | - | CASSLALYSSSSYNEQFF | TGTGCCAGCAGCTTAGCGCTATACTCCTCGAGCTCCTACAATGAGCAGTTCTTC
16 | - | TRBJ2-3 | TRBV5-6 | once | CASSPEGGGPTDTQYF | TGTGCCAGCAGCCCGGAGGGGGGGGGCCCCACAGATACGCAGTATTTT
13 | TRBD1 | TRBJ1-5 | TRBV10-1 | - | CASKDREGQPQHF | TGCGCCAGCAAGGACAGGGAGGGTCAGCCCCAGCATTTT
14 | TRBD1 | TRBJ2-1 | TRBV27 | once | CASTLRGQGNEQFF | TGTGCCAGCACCCTTCGGGGACAGGGGAATGAGCAGTTCTTC
13 | - | TRBJ1-1 | TRBV11-2 | - | CASSYGGGTEAFF | TGTGCCAGCAGCTACGGGGGGGGGACTGAAGCTTTCTTT
13 | - | TRBJ2-7 | TRBV30 | once | CAWHRGFSYEQYF | TGTGCCTGGCACCGGGGGTTCTCCTACGAGCAGTACTTC
13 | TRBD1 | TRBJ1-1 | TRBV11-2 | - | CASRETGGFEAFF | TGTGCCAGCAGGGAGACAGGGGGCTTTGAAGCTTTCTTT
11 | - | TRBJ2-7 | TRBV6-4 | - | CAIRTAYEQYF | TGTGCCATCCGGACAGCCTACGAGCAGTACTTC
16 | TRBD2 | TRBJ2-5 | TRBV6-5 | - | CASSYSVAGGGETQYF | TGTGCCAGCAGTTACTCGGTAGCGGGGGGCGGGGAGACCCAGTACTTC
14 | - | TRBJ2-5 | TRBV27 | once | CASSFGINQETQYF | TGTGCCAGCAGTTTCGGTATCAATCAAGAGACCCAGTACTTC
16 | - | TRBJ2-3 | TRBV4-2 | - | CASSQVQGEGTDTQYF | TGTGCCAGCAGCCAAGTACAGGGTGAGGGCACAGATACGCAGTATTTT
18 | TRBD2 | TRBJ2-3 | TRBV4-1 | - | CASSQGAPSGGPTDTQYF | TGCGCCAGCAGCCAGGGAGCTCCCAGCGGGGGGCCCACAGATACGCAGTATTTT
14 | TRBD2 | TRBJ2-3 | TRBV6-5 | - | CASSSGGATDTQYF | TGTGCCAGCAGTTCCGGGGGGGCCACAGATACGCAGTATTTT